The 19 T cell receptor beta chains in this list originate from one sample, sequenced in a study of shared clonotypes between healthy human individuals. The assay was immunoSEQ multiplex PCR, and TCRdb's table has in-frame clones only and misses some. Among 550,000 to 650,000 clones, about 95% were seen once, and the ten largest hold approximately 0.1%. The naive CD8 subset, CD45RO-negative cells positively selected for CCR7, excluded terminally differentiated effector memory CD45RA+ cells. The sequencing sample was made of naive CD8+ T cells sorted from blood. The receptors here all came from a woman in her 30s in good health.

The CDR3 bases are TGTGCCCTCCGAGGCGGGTCGAACACCGGGGAGCTGTTTTTT. Translation: CALRGGSNTGELFF. V is TRBV30 and J is TRBJ2-2, with TRBD2 as a possible D gene (5 bases). This CDR3 contains 14 residues. V lost 8 bases and J 0 bases, leaving 13 bases between the germline ends. Germline-derived CDR1 and CDR2 are GTSNPN and SVGIG (reference sequence).

The chain combines TRBV27 with TRBJ1-3; no clear D gene. The CDR3 is 15 amino acids. Trimming pared 4 bases from V and 0 bases from J, leaving 10 bases between. The germline V gene has CDR1 MNHEY and CDR2 SMNVEV (reference sequence). As DNA, the CDR3 is TGTGCCAGCAGTTATGACGGGAGCTCTGGAAACACCATATATTTT. This encodes CASSYDGSSGNTIYF.

The genes are TRBV15 and TRBJ1-5; weak D call: TRBD1 (5 bases). V was clipped by 0 bases and J by 6 bases, with 12 bases between them. The CDR3 contains 15 residues. In germline, CDR1 is LNHNV, CDR2 YYDKDF (reference sequence). CDR3 in DNA: TGTGCCACCAGCAGAGATAGGGGTAGCCCTCAGCCCCAGCATTTT. As protein: CATSRDRGSPQPQHF.

The table lists this clone with a count of one. V is TRBV4-1 and J is TRBJ2-7, with TRBD1 matching 9 bases. This CDR3 spans 15 amino acids. V dropped 3 bases and J dropped 6; count of bases not matched to a gene: 9. From germline, CDR1 is MGHRA and CDR2 YSYEKL. CDR3 sequence: CASSQAPGQGREQYF. CDR3 sequence (DNA): TGCGCCAGCAGCCAGGCACCGGGACAGGGTCGCGAGCAGTACTTC.

In its sample, this clone was seen once. This chain links TRBV7-6 with TRBJ2-3; 8 bases line up with TRBD2. Germline CDR1 is SGHVS and CDR2 is FNYEAQ. The V segment lost 5 bases and the J segment 4 bases; nucleotides outside the gene matches: 11. CDR3 length: 16 amino acids. CDR3 sequence: CASSSIAGSRADTQYF. CDR3 nucleotide sequence: TGTGCCAGCAGCAGTATAGCGGGAAGTCGAGCAGATACGCAGTATTTT.

The rearrangement links TRBV19 to TRBJ2-1; 7 bases match TRBD2. Trimming cost V 6 bases and J 4 bases; bases outside gene matches: 3. Germline V CDR1 and CDR2: LNHDA, SQIVND (reference sequence). The CDR3 loop spans 13 amino acids. The CDR3 sequence: CASSPGGYNEQFF. The CDR3, as DNA: TGTGCCAGTAGCCCGGGAGGTTACAATGAGCAGTTCTTC.

The chain has TRBV5-1 and TRBJ2-7, with TRBD2 as a possible D gene (5 bases). Trimming shortened V by 4 bases and J by 3 bases, and 17 bases separated the two germline ends. The germline V gene encodes CDR1 SGHRS and CDR2 YFSETQ. CDR3 length equals 15 residues. The CDR3 sequence is CASSILPGENYEQYF. In nucleotides, the CDR3 is TGCGCCAGCAGCATCCTCCCCGGGGAAAACTACGAGCAGTACTTC.

This chain links TRBV10-3 with TRBJ1-5, with D unclear. The CDR3 spans 16 residues. The germline CDR1 and CDR2 sequences are ENHRY and SYGVKD. Trimming shortened V by 10 bases and J by 0 bases, and 19 bases separated the two germline ends. The DNA for the CDR3 is TGTGCCAGCGGTAATGACACAGTCTATAGCAATCAGCCCCAGCATTTT. Its translation is CASGNDTVYSNQPQHF.

The chain employs TRBV28 and TRBJ2-7; possibly TRBD2 for D (5 bases). Trimming removed 3 bases at V and 6 bases at J, with 12 bases between. Per germline, CDR1 MDHEN and CDR2 SYDVKM. The CDR3 runs 13 residues. CDR3 sequence (DNA): TGTGCCAGCAGTTTGCCTAGCTCTAGCGAGCAGTACTTC. This gives the protein CASSLPSSSEQYF. Combining the CDR3 with reference TRBV28 and TRBJ2-7 gives the whole variable domain DVKVTQSSRYLVKRTGEKVFLECVQDMDHENMFWYRQDPGLGLRLIYFSYDVKMKEKGDIPEGYSVSREKKERFSLILESASTNQTSMYLCASSLPSSSEQYFGPGTRLTVT.

The V call is TRBV27, the J call TRBJ2-1, with TRBD2 matching 9 bases. This CDR3 spans 16 amino acids. CDR1 is MNHEY and CDR2 is SMNVEV in the germline V gene (reference sequence). With V trimmed by 5 bases and J by 4 bases, 9 bases remained unmatched. CDR3: CASSPVAGESYNEQFF. CDR3 nucleotides: TGTGCCAGCAGTCCCGTAGCGGGAGAGTCTTACAATGAGCAGTTCTTC.

The chain carries TRBV4-2 and TRBJ2-7, with D possibly matching TRBD1 (5 bases). This CDR3 is 14 amino acids long. Germline CDR1 and CDR2: LGHNA and YNFKEQ. V lost 4 bases and J lost 2, with 12 bases in between. The CDR3, as DNA: TGTGCCAGCAGCCCAAGTCAGGGTACCTACGAGCAGTACTTC. Amino acid sequence: CASSPSQGTYEQYF.

This chain uses TRBV27 with TRBJ1-1; TRBD1 aligns across 8 bases. This CDR3 has 14 amino acids. Trimming cost V 6 bases and J 3 bases; bases outside gene matches: 6. Germline V gives CDR1 MNHEY, CDR2 SMNVEV (reference sequence). The CDR3, as DNA: TGTGCCAGCAGCCCAGGGGGCGGATACACTGAAGCTTTCTTT. It codes for CASSPGGGYTEAFF.

The chain carries TRBV7-8 and TRBJ1-1; no reliable D call. Germline V gene data show CDR1 as SGHVS and CDR2 as FQNEAQ. The CDR3 is 14 amino acids. Trimming shortened V by 3 bases and J by 0 bases, and 8 bases separated the two germline ends. This CDR3 is CASSFVLVNTEAFF. CDR3 coding DNA: TGTGCCAGCAGCTTCGTCCTCGTGAACACTGAAGCTTTCTTT.

The chain carries TRBV15 and TRBJ2-1, with 7 bases aligning to TRBD1. Germline values: CDR1 LNHNV, CDR2 YYDKDF (reference sequence). V shed 5 bases, J shed 4 bases, and the junction held 5 bases outside the gene matches. CDR3 length: 14 residues. DNA of the CDR3: TGTGCCACCAGCCAGGGGGAGATGTACAATGAGCAGTTCTTC. Its protein is CATSQGEMYNEQFF. The whole variable domain, filled in from reference TRBV15 and TRBJ2-1, reads DAMVIQNPRYQVTQFGKPVTLSCSQTLNHNVMYWYQQKSSQAPKLLFHYYDKDFNNEADTPDNFQSRRPNTSFCFLDIRSPGLGDTAMYLCATSQGEMYNEQFFGPGTRLTVL.

This clone showed up just once. The V call is TRBV28, the J call TRBJ2-1, with 8 bases fitting TRBD1. J was trimmed by 5 bases and V by 6 bases; bases with no gene match: 6. The CDR3 contains 14 residues. From germline, CDR1 is MDHEN and CDR2 SYDVKM. Here the CDR3 reads CASSPGQVNNEQFF. CDR3 DNA sequence: TGTGCCAGCAGCCCGGGACAGGTCAACAATGAGCAGTTCTTC.

This clone was detected once. The chain carries TRBV5-4 and TRBJ2-5, with TRBD1 identical over 7 bases. The ends lost 3 bases at V and 1 base at J; junction bases unmatched: 6. The germline V gene has CDR1 SGHNT and CDR2 YYREEE (reference sequence). The CDR3 consists of 15 residues. The DNA of the CDR3 is TGTGCCAGCAGCTATACGACAGGGATCCAAGAGACCCAGTACTTC. Its protein is CASSYTTGIQETQYF.

The rearrangement joins TRBV28 to TRBJ2-7; 11 bases match TRBD2. CDR3 size: 14 residues. From germline, CDR1 is MDHEN and CDR2 SYDVKM. Unmatched junction bases numbered 5, after V lost 8 bases and J lost 2 bases. This CDR3 reads CASGTSGSAYEQYF. The DNA of the CDR3 is TGTGCCAGCGGAACTAGCGGGAGTGCCTACGAGCAGTACTTC.

The rearrangement uses TRBV7-3 and TRBJ1-2; no clear D. V gave up 5 bases and J gave up 6 bases, with 22 bases separating them. The CDR3 totals 16 residues. Per the germline V gene, CDR1 is SGHTA and CDR2 is FQGTGA. This CDR3 is CASSRQDRPPQNGYTF. In DNA form, the CDR3 reads TGTGCCAGCAGCCGCCAGGACCGCCCCCCCCAGAATGGCTACACCTTC.

A remark on this clone: Other nucleotide sequences in the sample specify the same CDR3. This chain connects TRBV4-1 to TRBJ2-7, with 9 positions matching TRBD1. The trim removed 3 bases at V and 4 bases at J, leaving 4 bases unmatched. The CDR3 has 14 residues. CDR1 is MGHRA and CDR2 is YSYEKL in the germline V gene. CDR3 in amino acids: CASSHRDRDYEQYF. The CDR3 DNA is TGCGCCAGCAGCCACCGGGACAGGGATTACGAGCAGTACTTC.